This paragraph covers one T cell receptor beta chain sequence. Its antigen is unknown. These data originate in a study of vaccination and CD4 T cells after COVID-19. This CDR3 region has 13 residues. CDR1 SGHTS and CDR2 YDEGEE come from the germline V gene. The V gene lost 0 bases and the J gene lost 5 bases, with 8 bases spanning the gap. Scientists ran DNA taken from cultured CD4+ T cells through the Oncomine TCR Beta short-read assay for sequencing. TCRdb reprocessed the PCR reads via MiXCR and lists one record per CDR3 protein. This table holds about 4,300 distinct CDR3 sequences, 45% to 55% found once. This sample's treatment: roughly 11-day PBMC culture with coronavirus spike peptide pools or control peptides (ViraFEST assay). TCRs were sequenced by ViraFEST after antigen-specific T cells had been expanded with peptide pools.

The clonotype originates from a human donor who had recovered from COVID-19. Sequencing was performed on CD4+ T cells from blood, cultured in vitro. The V gene is TRBV5-8, the J gene TRBJ1-2; no clear D. The CDR3 here is CASSLARGYGYTF. The CDR3 coding sequence is TGTGCCAGCAGCTTGGCCCGTGGGTATGGCTACACCTTC.